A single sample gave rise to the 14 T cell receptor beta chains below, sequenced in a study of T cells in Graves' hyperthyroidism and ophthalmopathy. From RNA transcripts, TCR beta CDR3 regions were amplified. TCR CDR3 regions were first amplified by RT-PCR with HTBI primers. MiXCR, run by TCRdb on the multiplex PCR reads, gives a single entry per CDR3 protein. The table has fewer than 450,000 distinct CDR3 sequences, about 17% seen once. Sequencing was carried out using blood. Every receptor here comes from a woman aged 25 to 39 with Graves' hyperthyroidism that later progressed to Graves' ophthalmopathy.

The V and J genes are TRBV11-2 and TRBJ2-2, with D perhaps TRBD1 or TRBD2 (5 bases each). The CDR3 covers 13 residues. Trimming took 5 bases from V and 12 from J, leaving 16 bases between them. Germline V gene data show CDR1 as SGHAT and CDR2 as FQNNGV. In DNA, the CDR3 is TGTGCCAGCAGCCCCCCTAGCCGGGACCAGCTGTTTTTT. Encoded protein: CASSPPSRDQLFF.

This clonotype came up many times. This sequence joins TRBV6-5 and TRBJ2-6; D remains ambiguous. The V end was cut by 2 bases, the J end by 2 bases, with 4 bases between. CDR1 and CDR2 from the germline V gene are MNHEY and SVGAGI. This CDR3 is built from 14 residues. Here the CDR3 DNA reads TGTGCCAGCAGTTACAAGCCTGGGGCCAACGTCCTGACTTTC. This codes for CASSYKPGANVLTF.

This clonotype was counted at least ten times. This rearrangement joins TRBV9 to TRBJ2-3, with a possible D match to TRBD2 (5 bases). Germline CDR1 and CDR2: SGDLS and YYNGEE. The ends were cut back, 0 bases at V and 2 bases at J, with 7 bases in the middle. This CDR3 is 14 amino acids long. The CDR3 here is CASSVGGDTDTQYF. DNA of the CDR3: TGTGCCAGCAGCGTAGGGGGAGACACAGATACGCAGTATTTT.

The CDR3 here is CASRPRQETDTQYF. The CDR3 region has the DNA TGCGCCAGCAGGCCTCGACAGGAAACAGATACGCAGTATTTT. The V gene is TRBV4-1, the J gene TRBJ2-3; D might be TRBD1 (6 bases). CDR3 length equals 14 residues. Germline V gene data show CDR1 as MGHRA and CDR2 as YSYEKL. The V end was cut by 6 bases, the J end by 3 bases, with 13 bases between.

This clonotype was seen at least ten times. As DNA, the CDR3 is TGTGCCAGCGAAAGTGTGGCAGGGGCAGGCGGCTACACCTTC. This codes for CASESVAGAGGYTF. The chain links TRBV28 to TRBJ1-2; TRBD1 might be the D (6 bases). CDR1 is MDHEN and CDR2 is SYDVKM in the germline V gene. Between the trimmed V and J ends, which lost 8 bases and 8 bases, there was a span of 21 bases. The CDR3 runs to 14 residues.

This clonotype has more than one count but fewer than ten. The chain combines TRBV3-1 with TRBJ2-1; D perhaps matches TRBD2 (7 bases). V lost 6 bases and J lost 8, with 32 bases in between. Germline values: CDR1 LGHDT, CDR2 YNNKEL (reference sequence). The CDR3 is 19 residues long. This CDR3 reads CASRGGARIPRGTLYEQFF. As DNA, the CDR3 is TGTGCCAGCAGAGGGGGGGCCCGAATACCCAGGGGAACTCTGTATGAGCAGTTCTTC.

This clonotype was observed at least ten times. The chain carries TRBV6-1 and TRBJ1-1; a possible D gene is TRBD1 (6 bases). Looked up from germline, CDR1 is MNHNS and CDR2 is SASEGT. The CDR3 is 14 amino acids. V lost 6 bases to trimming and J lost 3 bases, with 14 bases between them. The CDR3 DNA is TGTGCCAGCAGGTCAGGGGAGAGGCACACTGAAGCTTTCTTT. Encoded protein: CASRSGERHTEAFF.

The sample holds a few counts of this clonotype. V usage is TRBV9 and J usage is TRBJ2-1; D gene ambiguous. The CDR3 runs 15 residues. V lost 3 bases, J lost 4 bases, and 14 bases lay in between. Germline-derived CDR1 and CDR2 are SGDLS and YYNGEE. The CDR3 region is CASSGSAASYNEQFF. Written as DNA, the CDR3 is TGTGCCAGCAGCGGTTCGGCAGCGTCATACAATGAGCAGTTCTTC. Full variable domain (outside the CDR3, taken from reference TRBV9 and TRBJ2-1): DSGVTQTPKHLITATGQRVTLRCSPRSGDLSVYWYQQSLDQGLQFLIQYYNGEERAKGNILERFSAQQFPDLHSELNLSSLELGDSALYFCASSGSAASYNEQFFGPGTRLTVL.

The CDR3 here is CASSTYRDYSNQPQHF. CDR3 DNA sequence: TGTGCCAGTAGTACGTACAGGGATTATAGCAATCAGCCCCAGCATTTT. The gene calls are TRBV19 and TRBJ1-5; possibly TRBD1 for D (6 bases). Germline CDR1 reads LNHDA; CDR2 reads SQIVND (reference sequence). V lost 4 bases and J 0 bases, leaving 13 bases between the germline ends. The CDR3 loop spans 16 amino acids.

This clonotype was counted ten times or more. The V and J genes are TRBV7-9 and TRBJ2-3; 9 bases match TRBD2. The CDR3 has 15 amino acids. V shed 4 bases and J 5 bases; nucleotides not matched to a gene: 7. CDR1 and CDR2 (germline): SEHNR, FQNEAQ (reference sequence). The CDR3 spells CASSSPTSGRDTQYF. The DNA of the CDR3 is TGTGCCAGCAGCTCCCCGACTAGCGGAAGAGATACGCAGTATTTT.

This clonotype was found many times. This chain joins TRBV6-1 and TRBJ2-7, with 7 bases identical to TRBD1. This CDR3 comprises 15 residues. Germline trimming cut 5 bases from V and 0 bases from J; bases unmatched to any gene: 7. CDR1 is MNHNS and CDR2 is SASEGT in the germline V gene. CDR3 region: CASSWTGTDSYEQYF. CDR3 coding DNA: TGTGCCAGCAGTTGGACCGGGACAGACTCCTACGAGCAGTACTTC.

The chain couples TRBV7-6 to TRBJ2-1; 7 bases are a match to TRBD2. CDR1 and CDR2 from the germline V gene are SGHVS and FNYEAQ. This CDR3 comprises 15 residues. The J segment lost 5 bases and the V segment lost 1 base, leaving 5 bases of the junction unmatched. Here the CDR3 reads CASSLVGDYNNEQFF. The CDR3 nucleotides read TGTGCCAGCAGCTTAGTGGGGGACTACAACAATGAGCAGTTCTTC.

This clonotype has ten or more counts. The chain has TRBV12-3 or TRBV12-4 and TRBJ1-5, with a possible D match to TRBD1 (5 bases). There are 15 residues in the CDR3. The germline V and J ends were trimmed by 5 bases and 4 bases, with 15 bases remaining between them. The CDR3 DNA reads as TGTGCCAGCAGTCGATCTGGGGGTCCAAATCAGCCCCAGCATTTT. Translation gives CASSRSGGPNQPQHF.

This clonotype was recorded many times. In nucleotides, the CDR3 is TGTGCCAGTAGTCCTGATGGGGGCGGGGATTTCACCGGGGAGCTGTTTTTT. It translates to CASSPDGGGDFTGELFF. J is TRBJ2-2 and V is TRBV19; D may match TRBD1 or TRBD2 (6 bases each). Deletions cut 5 bases from V and 4 bases from J, with 20 bases between. The germline V gene encodes CDR1 LNHDA and CDR2 SQIVND (reference sequence). This CDR3 comprises 17 residues.